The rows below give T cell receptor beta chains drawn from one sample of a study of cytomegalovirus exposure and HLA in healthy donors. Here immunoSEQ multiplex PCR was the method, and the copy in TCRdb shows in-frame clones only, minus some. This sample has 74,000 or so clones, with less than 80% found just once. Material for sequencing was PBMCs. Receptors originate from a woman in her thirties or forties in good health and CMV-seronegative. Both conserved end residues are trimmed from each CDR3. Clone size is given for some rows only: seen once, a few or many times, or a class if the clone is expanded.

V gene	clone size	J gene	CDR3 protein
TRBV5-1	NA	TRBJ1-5	ASSPGTGVPWPQH
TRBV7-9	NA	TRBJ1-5	ASSLGRESNQPQH
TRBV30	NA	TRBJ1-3	AWRAGGSISGNTIY
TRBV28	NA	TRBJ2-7	ASSSPGTASYEQY
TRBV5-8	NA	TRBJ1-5	ASSFGGVYQPQH
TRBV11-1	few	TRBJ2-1	ASSLSSGGPLVSYNEQF
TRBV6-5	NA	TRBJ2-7	ASSTGGYEQY
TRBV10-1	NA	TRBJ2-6	ASKRDGSGANVLT
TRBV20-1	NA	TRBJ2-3	SGGTDTQY
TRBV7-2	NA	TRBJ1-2	ASSLAWGTAYGYT
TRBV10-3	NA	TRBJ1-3	AISPPGEGNTIY
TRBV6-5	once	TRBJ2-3	ASSTGTGGLDTQY
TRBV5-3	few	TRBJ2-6	ARSQATHPPMGSGANVLT
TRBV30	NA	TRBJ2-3	AFTRLQSTDTQY
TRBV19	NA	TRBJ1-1	ASSIAGESLKAF
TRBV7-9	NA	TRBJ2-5	ASSPEDRGPGETQY
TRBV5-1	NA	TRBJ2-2	ASRKGIGELF
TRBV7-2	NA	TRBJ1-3	ASSLNLGVGNTIY
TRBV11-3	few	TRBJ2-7	ASSRGGQSPYEQY
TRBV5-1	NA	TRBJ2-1	ASSSGLAGYNEQF
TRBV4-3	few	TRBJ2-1	ASSPGQGWDEQF
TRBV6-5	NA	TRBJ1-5	ASSYSRDINQPQH
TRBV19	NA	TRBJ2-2	ASSFRRAGELF
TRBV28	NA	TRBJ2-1	ATGLADYNEQF
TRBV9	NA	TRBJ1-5	ASSLGDSNQPQH
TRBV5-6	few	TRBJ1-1	ASKRGQEAF
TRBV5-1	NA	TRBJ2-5	ASSLGGGMQETQY
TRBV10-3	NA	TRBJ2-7	AAQDARQGASMDEQY
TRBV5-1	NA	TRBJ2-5	ASSLISGETQY
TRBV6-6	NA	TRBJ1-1	ASSTQGFAEAF
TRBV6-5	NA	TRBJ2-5	ASRMTGAGEQY
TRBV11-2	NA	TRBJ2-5	ASRSGTGGQETQY
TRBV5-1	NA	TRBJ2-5	ASSLGGRGTKQETQY
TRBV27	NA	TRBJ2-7	ASSLTGYYEQY
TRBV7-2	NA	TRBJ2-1	ASSASSSVSYNEQF
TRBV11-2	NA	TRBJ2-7	ASSLEGVHGVQY
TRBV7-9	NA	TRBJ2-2	ASSKEQVAGELF
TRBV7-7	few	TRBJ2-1	ASSSGTTSYNEQF
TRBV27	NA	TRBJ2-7	ASSLSVGQGYEQY
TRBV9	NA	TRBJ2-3	ASSRHSGRVDTQY
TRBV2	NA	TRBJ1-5	ASSDAGDRGRSEQPQH
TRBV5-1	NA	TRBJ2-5	ASSLDRAVKTQY
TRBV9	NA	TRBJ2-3	ASSVEGTPGDTQY
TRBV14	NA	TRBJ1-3	ASSQDRQGVFLRSSGNTIY
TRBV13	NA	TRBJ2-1	ASIATSGDNEQF
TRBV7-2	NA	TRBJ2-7	ASSSAPGPYEQY
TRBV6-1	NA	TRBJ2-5	ATGTSGTETQY
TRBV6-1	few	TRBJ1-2	ASSEGRVTY
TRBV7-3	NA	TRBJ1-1	ASSGGTGPFVNTEAF
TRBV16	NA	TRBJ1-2	ASSQQKQGNYGYT
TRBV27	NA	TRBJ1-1	ASSLEAWNTEAF
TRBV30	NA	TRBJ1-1	AWRDRRIGEAF